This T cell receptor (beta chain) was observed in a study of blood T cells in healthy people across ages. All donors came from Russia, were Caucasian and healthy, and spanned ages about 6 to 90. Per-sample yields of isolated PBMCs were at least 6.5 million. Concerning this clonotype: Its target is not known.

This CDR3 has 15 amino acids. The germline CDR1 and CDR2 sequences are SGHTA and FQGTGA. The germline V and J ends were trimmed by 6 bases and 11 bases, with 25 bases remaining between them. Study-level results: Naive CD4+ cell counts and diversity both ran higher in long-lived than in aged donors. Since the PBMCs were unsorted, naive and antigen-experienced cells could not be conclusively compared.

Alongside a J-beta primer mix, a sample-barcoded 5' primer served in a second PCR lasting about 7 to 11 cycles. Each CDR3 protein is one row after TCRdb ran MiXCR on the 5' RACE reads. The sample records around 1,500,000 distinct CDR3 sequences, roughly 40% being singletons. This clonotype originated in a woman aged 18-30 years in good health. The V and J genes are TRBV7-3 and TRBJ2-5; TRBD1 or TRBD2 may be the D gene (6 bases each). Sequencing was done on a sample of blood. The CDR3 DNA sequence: TGTGCCAGCAGAGAGGGGGGAACCCTGAACAATGAGCAGTACTTC. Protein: CASREGGTLNNEQYF.